The rows below give T cell receptor beta chains drawn from one sample of a study of blood T cell repertoires in COVID-19. Assay: immunoSEQ multiplex PCR; the TCRdb copy retains only in-frame clones and omits some. This sample carries about 260,000 clones, approximately 89% of them seen once, and the ten largest clones take around 3.1%. The sample taken for sequencing was PBMCs or T cells enriched from blood (not recorded which). Receptors originate from a woman between 35 and 50 years old who had been exposed to COVID-19. CDR3s include the opening cysteine and the closing phenylalanine or tryptophan. A D gene is named only where the DNA matches it firmly. Clone size appears in some rows only: once, few, many, or a class for an expanded clone.

TRBJ1-5 . TRBV7-9 TRBD1 CASSLYRDSHQPQHF TGTGCCAGCAGCTTATACCGGGACAGCCATCAGCCCCAGCATTTT
TRBJ2-3 . TRBV21-1 . CASILQGARGTDTQYF TGTGCCAGCATTCTACAGGGGGCGCGGGGCACAGATACGCAGTATTTT
TRBJ2-6 . TRBV7-9 . CASSPHSGANVLTF TGTGCCAGCAGCCCACACTCTGGGGCCAACGTCCTGACTTTC
TRBJ1-4 . TRBV2 . CASRPGFGGEKLFF TGTGCCAGCAGACCAGGGTTTGGTGGTGAAAAACTGTTTTTT
TRBJ2-3 . TRBV7-3 TRBD2 CASSYVPGRGTDTQYF TGTGCCAGCAGTTATGTTCCAGGGAGGGGCACAGATACGCAGTATTTT
TRBJ1-2 . TRBV28 . CASREAGYGYTF TGTGCCAGCAGGGAGGCGGGCTATGGCTACACCTTC
TRBJ1-5 . TRBV5-1 . CASSFGGFNQPQHF TGTGCCAGCAGCTTTGGAGGGTTCAATCAGCCCCAGCATTTT
TRBJ1-2 . TRBV5-4 TRBD1 CASSLSGGSYGYTF TGTGCCAGCAGCCTGTCAGGGGGTAGCTATGGCTACACCTTC
TRBJ2-2 many TRBV9 . CASSATGTGELFF TGTGCCAGCAGCGCTACAGGGACCGGGGAGCTGTTTTTT
TRBJ1-1 . TRBV7-9 . CASSNQQGSEAFF TGTGCCAGCAGCAACCAACAGGGTTCTGAAGCTTTCTTT
TRBJ1-1 . TRBV3-1/TRBV3-2 TRBD1 CASSQDIRGQGYFTEAFF TGTGCCAGCAGCCAAGATATTAGGGGACAGGGGTATTTCACTGAAGCTTTCTTT
TRBJ1-1 . TRBV27 TRBD1 CASSSLEGTGMAAEAFF TGTGCCAGCAGTTCACTTGAAGGGACAGGGATGGCGGCTGAAGCTTTCTTT
TRBJ2-1 once TRBV19 TRBD2 CASTSPGGLAKRDEQFF TGTGCCAGTACTTCCCCGGGCGGACTAGCCAAGAGGGATGAGCAGTTCTTC
TRBJ1-2 . TRBV29-1 TRBD1 CSVKHGTVYGYTF TGCAGCGTAAAACACGGGACAGTCTATGGCTACACCTTC
TRBJ2-5 . TRBV7-2 TRBD2 CASSSRPGGETQYF TGTGCCAGCAGCTCCCGACCGGGGGGGGAGACCCAGTACTTC
TRBJ1-5 . TRBV12-3/TRBV12-4 . CASSLGGSQPQHF TGTGCCAGCAGTTTAGGGGGCAGTCAGCCCCAGCATTTT
TRBJ2-1 . TRBV7-3 TRBD2 CASKAGGRGNEQFF TGTGCCAGCAAAGCGGGAGGCCGTGGGAATGAGCAGTTCTTC
TRBJ1-1 . TRBV28 . CASRAQDTWNTEAFF TGTGCCAGCAGAGCCCAGGACACCTGGAACACTGAAGCTTTCTTT
TRBJ1-6 once TRBV28 . CASRLRRSGSPLHF TGTGCCAGCAGGCTCAGGCGTTCTGGCTCACCCCTCCACTTT
TRBJ2-1 once TRBV23-1 . CASFPVGNNEQFF TGCGCCAGCTTCCCTGTGGGCAACAATGAGCAGTTCTTC
TRBJ2-3 . TRBV7-3 . CASSLLGRDTQYF TGTGCCAGCAGCTTATTGGGCCGCGATACGCAGTATTTT
TRBJ1-2 . TRBV19 . CASSTSRPYGYTF TGTGCCAGTAGTACCTCCAGGCCCTATGGCTACACCTTC
TRBJ1-2 . TRBV12-3/TRBV12-4 . CASSLVPTDGYTF TGTGCCAGCAGTCTTGTACCCACAGATGGCTACACCTTC